This T cell receptor (beta chain) was identified during a study of vaccination and CD4 T cells after COVID-19. Notes on this clonotype: Its antigen is not identified.

An Oncomine TCR Beta short-read assay was used to sequence the DNA from cultured CD4+ T cells. Each CDR3 protein gets one entry after TCRdb re-called the PCR reads with MiXCR. The data show 8,500 to 9,000 distinct CDR3 sequences, 45% seen once. Whole-study results and caveats: Among reactive clones from convalescent patients, a median approximately 86% appeared only post-vaccination.

Documented treatment: approximately 10-day PBMC culture with coronavirus spike peptide pools or control peptides (ViraFEST assay). These CD4+ T cells came from an unexposed donor, sampled before the COVID-19 pandemic (2011-2018). This CDR3 spans 14 amino acids. The V end was cut by 3 bases, the J end by 4 bases, with 13 bases between. Germline values: CDR1 DFQATT, CDR2 SNEGSKA (reference sequence). The sample consisted of CD4+ T cells from blood, cultured in vitro. The chain carries TRBV20-1 and TRBJ2-1; possibly TRBD2 for D (6 bases). This TCR came from a human donor in good health. CDR3 residues: CSARVTGVYNEQFF. CDR3 in DNA: TGCAGTGCTAGGGTCACGGGAGTTTACAATGAGCAGTTCTTC.